The source of this TCR beta chain is a study of Ad26.COV2.S vaccination and SARS-CoV-2 variants. Indicated treatment: around 19 received Ad26.COV2.S at low or high dose, single or two shots; 5 received placebo; per-sample allocation not given. After the first vaccine or placebo injection, samples were drawn on day 63. Data came from immunoSEQ multiplex PCR; TCRdb stores just in-frame clones and leaves some out. The repertoire includes about 440,000 clones, around 88% of them detected once, and about 13% sits in the top ten. Trimming removed 3 bases from V and 8 bases from J, with 16 bases in between. This CDR3 contains 15 residues. CDR1 and CDR2 from the germline V gene are ENHRY and SYGVKD.

The clonotype was recovered from a person aged 18-65 years who received the Ad26.COV2.S COVID-19 vaccine or a placebo. The source material was peripheral blood, sampled in a trial of Ad26.COV2.S vaccine versus placebo. The chain recombines TRBV10-3 with TRBJ1-4; no firm D call. The CDR3 nucleotides are TGTGCCATCAGTGATTCGACTGGGGATCGCGAAAAACTGTTTTTT. This codes for CAISDSTGDREKLFF.